This T cell receptor (beta chain) was profiled in a study of blood T cell repertoires in COVID-19. The germline V gene has CDR1 SGDLS and CDR2 YYNGEE. Trimming removed 0 bases from V and 3 bases from J, with 7 bases in between. The CDR3 consists of 13 residues. Measured with immunoSEQ multiplex PCR; TCRdb has only the in-frame clones, and not every one. The sample carries 650,000 to 800,000 clones, about 87% recorded once. The rearrangement links TRBV9 to TRBJ2-7, with D unclear. Sequencing was done on a sample of peripheral blood. This receptor was identified in a woman under 30 with acute or convalescent COVID-19. CDR3 in amino acids: CASSVGISYEQYF. CDR3 nucleotide sequence: TGTGCCAGCAGCGTAGGAATCAGCTACGAGCAGTACTTC. Combining the CDR3 with reference TRBV9 and TRBJ2-7 gives the whole variable domain DSGVTQTPKHLITATGQRVTLRCSPRSGDLSVYWYQQSLDQGLQFLIQYYNGEERAKGNILERFSAQQFPDLHSELNLSSLELGDSALYFCASSVGISYEQYFGPGTRLTVT.